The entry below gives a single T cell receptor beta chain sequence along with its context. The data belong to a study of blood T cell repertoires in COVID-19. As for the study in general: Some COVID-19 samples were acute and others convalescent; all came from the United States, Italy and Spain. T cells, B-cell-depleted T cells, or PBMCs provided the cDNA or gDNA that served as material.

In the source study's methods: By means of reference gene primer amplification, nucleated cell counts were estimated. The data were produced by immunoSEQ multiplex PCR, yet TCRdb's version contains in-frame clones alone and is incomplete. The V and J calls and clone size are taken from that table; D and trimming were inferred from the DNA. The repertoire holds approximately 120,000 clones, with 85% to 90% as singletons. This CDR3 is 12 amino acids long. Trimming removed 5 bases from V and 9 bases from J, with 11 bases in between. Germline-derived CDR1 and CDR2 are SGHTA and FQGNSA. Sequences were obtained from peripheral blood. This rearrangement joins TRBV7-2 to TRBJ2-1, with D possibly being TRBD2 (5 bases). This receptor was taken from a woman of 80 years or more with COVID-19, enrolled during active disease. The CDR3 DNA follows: TGTGCCAGCAGCCTCGGACTCGTTGAGCAGTTCTTC. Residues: CASSLGLVEQFF.